The clone carrying this T cell receptor beta chain was detected only a few times. Antigen unknown. Investigators spread the genomic DNA of each subset evenly over several immunoSEQ plates. Template amounts of 250 to 350 ng DNA, roughly 28,000 T cell genomes, were employed in unsorted PBMC replicate PCRs. Here immunoSEQ multiplex PCR was the method, and the copy in TCRdb shows in-frame clones only, minus some. The sample shows around 500,000 clones, roughly 80% of them seen only once. These data originate in a study of shared clonotypes between healthy human individuals. Deletions cut 3 bases from V and 0 bases from J, with 11 bases between. The CDR3 spans 15 residues. Germline CDR1 LNHDA, CDR2 SQIVND (reference sequence). Findings and limits, study-wide: Investigators collected only blood, and repertoires in tissues likely differ. Expectations were that clonotype sharing among donors would be affected by sequencing depth.

Input material: PBMCs. The clonotype originates from a woman in her 40s in good health. Some clones in this sample may be carry-over from other donors' samples. The V gene is TRBV19, the J gene TRBJ1-1; no clear D. The CDR3 spells CASSMGGLVNTEAFF. The DNA of the CDR3 is TGTGCCAGTAGTATGGGAGGGCTCGTGAACACTGAAGCTTTCTTT.